One TCR beta chain is described in this entry. Its antigen is unknown. This specimen comes from a study of CXCR4 blockade with PD-1 therapy in pancreatic cancer. The study, taken as a whole, reports: Sequencing covered TCRbeta chains only, not alpha chains.

The table came from immunoSEQ multiplex PCR; TCRdb's copy has only in-frame clones and leaves some out. The repertoire holds about 5,900 clones, with less than 40% as singletons. Source material: tumor tissue. This clonotype was obtained from a human donor with pancreatic ductal adenocarcinoma.

DNA for the CDR3: TGTGCCAGCAGTCTTAACTCCGCAGGAGAGCAGTACTTC. This sequence encodes CASSLNSAGEQYF. The J gene is TRBJ2-7, the V gene TRBV7-1; D unresolved. TRBV7-1 is an ORF, with its function uncertain. V lost 6 bases, J lost 7 bases, and 16 bases lay in between. The CDR3 runs 13 residues.